This record concerns one TCR beta chain sequence. This entry is derived from a study of control samples from healthy donors and cancer patients. V gave up 0 bases and J gave up 4 bases; unmatched junction bases: 14. The CDR3 loop spans 18 amino acids. Germline V gene data show CDR1 as ENHRY and CDR2 as SYGVKD. The data were produced by immunoSEQ multiplex PCR, yet TCRdb's version contains in-frame clones alone and is incomplete. This table has about 65,000 clones, about nine tenths appearing once. The sample consisted of PBMCs. The clonotype comes from a woman between 45 and 60 years old with colorectal cancer. J is TRBJ2-7 and V is TRBV10-3; 8 bases are a match to TRBD2. As DNA, the CDR3 is TGTGCCATCAGTGAGTCGGTTCGGCTAGCGGGCACGGGTTACGAGCAGTACTTC. Translating gives CAISESVRLAGTGYEQYF.